The 19 T cell receptor beta chains given below trace back to one sample, sequenced in a study of beta chain features in type 1 diabetes. These receptors have no known antigen. Expressed TCRB transcripts were sequenced after all isolated RNA was converted to cDNA. The repertoire was sequenced with immunoSEQ multiplex PCR; TCRdb's copy has only in-frame clones and lacks some. This sample has roughly 260,000 clones, with 20% found just once. Study-wide points: A moderate, significant TCRB CDR3 shortening appeared in type 1 diabetes across four CD4+ subsets.

The sample comprised naive CD4+ T cells from blood. The receptor set was obtained from a woman in her 40s with type 1 diabetes.

This clone has a handful of counts. The J gene is TRBJ2-1, the V gene TRBV7-2; 13 bases are a match to TRBD2. The CDR3 contains 16 residues. Trimming cost V 6 bases and J 8 bases; bases outside gene matches: 10. The germline V gene has CDR1 SGHTA and CDR2 FQGNSA. DNA of the CDR3: TGTGCCAGCAGAGGCCCGGGACTAGCGGGGCTTCATGAGCAGTTCTTC. It specifies CASRGPGLAGLHEQFF.

The chain combines TRBV7-2 with TRBJ2-1; D gene ambiguous. This CDR3 has 14 amino acids. The germline V gene has CDR1 SGHTA and CDR2 FQGNSA. The V end was cut by 5 bases, the J end by 3 bases, with 11 bases between. Here the CDR3 reads CASSLLGGYNEQFF. The CDR3 DNA reads as TGTGCCAGCAGCCTCTTAGGCGGCTACAATGAGCAGTTCTTC.

The table lists this clone with a few counts. This rearrangement joins TRBV14 to TRBJ2-3; maybe TRBD1 (6 bases). Germline-derived CDR1 and CDR2 are SGHDN and FVKESK. This CDR3 comprises 14 residues. Trimming shortened V by 3 bases and J by 2 bases, and 9 bases separated the two germline ends. The CDR3 sequence: CASSHGTNTDTQYF. CDR3 coding DNA: TGTGCCAGCAGCCACGGGACAAACACAGATACGCAGTATTTT.

The chain combines TRBV2 with TRBJ2-2; 9 positions agree with TRBD1. The CDR3 sequence is 15 residues long. Looked up from germline, CDR1 is SNHLY and CDR2 is FYNNEI. V lost 8 bases and J lost 7; bases outside the gene matches: 11. The CDR3 DNA reads TGTGCCAGCCGGGGGGACAGGGTTTCGGTCGGGGAGCTGTTTTTT. It encodes CASRGDRVSVGELFF.

This clone was counted between two and nine times. V gene TRBV5-1 combines with J gene TRBJ2-2; unclear D gene. Germline V gene lookup returns CDR1 SGHRS and CDR2 YFSETQ. With 0 bases removed from V and 4 bases from J, the gap between germline ends came to 7 bases. The CDR3 runs to 14 residues. The chain's CDR3 is CASSLADITGELFF. CDR3 bases: TGCGCCAGCAGCTTGGCTGACATCACCGGGGAGCTGTTTTTT.

The rearrangement joins TRBV4-1 to TRBJ2-7; TRBD2 is a possible D gene (6 bases). Germline V gene sequence: CDR1 MGHRA, CDR2 YSYEKL. Trimming left V 4 bases short and J 4 bases short, with 29 bases between. This CDR3 is 19 amino acids long. The CDR3 nucleotides read TGCGCCAGCAGCCCCCGTGCGACCACGAACCTTCGGGGGAGTTACGAGCAGTACTTC. This codes for CASSPRATTNLRGSYEQYF.

The chain uses TRBV7-8 and TRBJ2-7; tentatively, D is TRBD1 (6 bases). Germline lookup yields CDR1 SGHVS and CDR2 FQNEAQ. The CDR3 is 15 residues long. V shed 0 bases and J shed 2 bases, with 11 bases lying between them. The CDR3 DNA reads TGTGCCAGCAGCTTAGCACAGGGATTGACCTACGAGCAGTACTTC. Translation gives CASSLAQGLTYEQYF.

V and J are TRBV7-9 and TRBJ2-6; D not resolved. The V and J ends lost 5 bases and 4 bases respectively, with 6 bases between them. CDR3 length equals 13 residues. Germline V gene data show CDR1 as SEHNR and CDR2 as FQNEAQ (reference sequence). The CDR3 loop is CASSQWGANVLTF. DNA of the CDR3: TGTGCCAGCAGCCAGTGGGGGGCCAACGTCCTGACTTTC.

This chain uses TRBV6-6 with TRBJ1-4; D is unclear. CDR1 and CDR2 (germline): MNHNY, SVGAGI (reference sequence). V lost 5 bases and J lost 10, with 5 bases in between. CDR3 length equals 10 residues. CDR3 region: CASSEGKLFF. The CDR3 DNA follows: TGTGCCAGCAGTGAGGGAAAACTGTTTTTT.

This clone has more than one count but fewer than ten. This rearrangement joins TRBV5-4 to TRBJ1-2; TRBD1 might be the D (5 bases). Germline CDR1 and CDR2: SGHNT and YYREEE (reference sequence). The CDR3 contains 12 residues. V shed 10 bases and J shed 3 bases, with 13 bases lying between them. CDR3 in amino acids: CAGGGDYYGYTF. CDR3 coding DNA: TGTGCCGGGGGGGGAGACTACTATGGCTACACCTTC.

The rearrangement joins TRBV9 to TRBJ2-5; 7 positions match TRBD1. Trimming removed 2 bases from V and 1 base from J; junction bases left unmatched: 8. Germline-derived CDR1 and CDR2 are SGDLS and YYNGEE. The CDR3 length is 16 residues. CDR3 amino acids: CASSVQGDRAQETQYF. CDR3 in DNA: TGTGCCAGCAGCGTTCAAGGTGACAGGGCCCAAGAGACCCAGTACTTC.

This clone turned up a few times. J is TRBJ2-3 and V is TRBV29-1; D gene ambiguous. The CDR3 runs 10 residues. V was shortened by 3 bases and J by 9 bases, with 7 bases between the two germline ends. CDR1 is SQVTM and CDR2 is ANQGSEA in the germline V gene. The CDR3 nucleotides are TGCAGCGTTGAGACAACGACGCAGTATTTT. It specifies CSVETTTQYF.

The V and J genes are TRBV30 and TRBJ1-3, with unresolved D. Germline assignment: CDR1 GTSNPN and CDR2 SVGIG (reference sequence). V gave up 4 bases and J gave up 0 bases, with 4 bases separating them. This CDR3 region has 12 residues. In DNA form, the CDR3 reads TGTGCCTGGACGTTCTCTGGAAACACCATATATTTT. Translated: CAWTFSGNTIYF.

This clone was seen a handful of times. This sequence joins TRBV30 and TRBJ2-6, with a tentative D call TRBD1 (5 bases). The CDR3 is 14 amino acids. Trimming stripped 1 base from V and 1 base from J, with 5 bases between. Per the germline V gene, CDR1 is GTSNPN and CDR2 is SVGIG (reference sequence). The CDR3 region is CAWSGQSGANVLTF. DNA for the CDR3: TGTGCCTGGAGTGGACAGTCTGGGGCCAACGTCCTGACTTTC.

This clone turned up a few times. J is TRBJ2-7 and V is TRBV25-1, with 8 bases identical to TRBD2. V lost 4 bases and J lost 2; bases outside the gene matches: 1. Germline V gene sequence: CDR1 MGHDK, CDR2 SYGVNS. This CDR3 is built from 13 residues. The CDR3 DNA reads TGTGCCAGCAGTGCCGGGGGGGCCTACGAGCAGTACTTC. It translates to CASSAGGAYEQYF.

The CDR3 nucleotides are TGCGCCAGCAGCTTACCAGGGGGCCAAGAGACCCAGTACTTC. Protein: CASSLPGGQETQYF. This chain uses TRBV5-1 with TRBJ2-5; 7 nucleotides match TRBD1. There are 14 residues in the CDR3. Germline-derived CDR1 and CDR2 are SGHRS and YFSETQ. The V segment lost 2 bases and the J segment 1 base; nucleotides outside the gene matches: 2.

In this sample, this clone turned up a few times. The chain has TRBV19 and TRBJ2-3; D is uncertain. CDR1 is LNHDA and CDR2 is SQIVND in the germline V gene (reference sequence). The V gene lost 0 bases and the J gene lost 14 bases, with 9 bases spanning the gap. CDR3 length: 11 residues. The CDR3 coding sequence is TGTGCCAGTAGTATAGAGGGTAGCCTGTATTTT. This sequence encodes CASSIEGSLYF.

The V gene is TRBV4-3, the J gene TRBJ1-5, with 7 bases aligning to TRBD1. The CDR3 loop spans 16 amino acids. CDR1 is LGHNA and CDR2 is YSLEER in the germline V gene. V shed 1 base, J shed 4 bases, and the junction held 7 bases outside the gene matches. CDR3 coding DNA: TGCGCCAGCAGCCAAGCTCCAGGGGGGAAGAATCAGCCCCAGCATTTT. Its protein is CASSQAPGGKNQPQHF.

The genes are TRBV4-2 and TRBJ2-2; D unresolved. Germline V lookup: CDR1 LGHNA, CDR2 YNFKEQ. The ends were cut back, 1 base at V and 5 bases at J, with 14 bases in the middle. This CDR3 contains 16 residues. CDR3 coding DNA: TGTGCCAGCAGCCAAGTAGGCTATTACGGGACCGGGGAGCTGTTTTTT. It encodes CASSQVGYYGTGELFF.